This entry lists 18 T cell receptor beta chains sequenced from one sample in a study of T cell repertoires in cytomegalovirus infection (dated 2019 in TCRdb). The sequencer listed for this sample is Illumina HiSeq 1500. TCRdb applied fastp at Q25 and MiXCR to the public reads, then kept only in-frame beta chains. CDR3 protein duplicates are merged, each entry listing the most common genes and DNA. Recorded for this sample are around 570,000 distinct CDR3 sequences; approximately 40% of them occurred a single time. Clones ranked in the top ten supply 40% to 60% of the sample. No antigens are known for them. Explained via the paper, the treatment or condition label denotes: in vitro stimulation with specific CMV peptide epitopes to enrich CMV-specific T cells. Sequenced here: cultured PBMCs, sampled from culture after CMV antigen stimulation. The receptors were gathered from a human donor in good health (CMV status not recorded). Some clones in this sample may be carry-over from other donors' samples.

The rearrangement links TRBV10-3 to TRBJ2-3; TRBD1 is a possible D gene (6 bases). Trimming took 5 bases from V and 0 from J, leaving 9 bases between them. Germline assignment: CDR1 ENHRY and CDR2 SYGVKD. This CDR3 has 14 amino acids. The CDR3 nucleotides read TGTGCCATCAGTCTAGGGACAAGCACAGATACGCAGTATTTT. Protein: CAISLGTSTDTQYF.

The chain combines TRBV5-6 with TRBJ2-3, with D unresolved. Trimming left V 2 bases short and J 4 bases short, with 8 bases between. Germline V CDR1 and CDR2: SGHDT, YYEEEE. The length of the CDR3 is 13 residues. CDR3 region: CASSFNEADTQYF. CDR3 DNA sequence: TGTGCCAGCAGCTTTAATGAGGCAGATACGCAGTATTTT.

The table lists this clonotype with a few counts. J is TRBJ2-2 and V is TRBV6-1; TRBD1 is a possible D gene (6 bases). The V and J ends lost 2 bases and 2 bases respectively, with 15 bases between them. Germline V gene lookup returns CDR1 MNHNS and CDR2 SASEGT. This CDR3 is built from 17 residues. CDR3 sequence reads: CASSEQGPGTNTGELFF. The CDR3 DNA follows: TGTGCCAGCAGTGAACAAGGACCCGGGACAAACACCGGGGAGCTGTTTTTT.

This clonotype was detected only once. The rearrangement joins TRBV6-2 or TRBV6-3 to TRBJ2-3; the D is unclear. The CDR3 sequence is 14 residues long. Trimming removed 10 bases from V and 3 bases from J, with 17 bases in between. In germline, CDR1 is MNHEY, CDR2 SVGEGT. The CDR3 nucleotides are TGTGCCACCAGAACGAGGCAGATGACAGATACGCAGTATTTT. Amino acids: CATRTRQMTDTQYF.

This clonotype was detected many times. This sequence joins TRBV7-2 and TRBJ2-4; D remains ambiguous. CDR1 and CDR2 from the germline V gene are SGHTA and FQGNSA. The V end was cut by 1 base, the J end by 6 bases, with 7 bases between. The CDR3 is made up of 13 amino acids. The CDR3 sequence: CASSLDPGNIQYF. CDR3 bases: TGTGCCAGCAGCTTAGACCCAGGAAACATTCAGTACTTC.

In its sample, this clonotype was seen many times. This chain joins TRBV19 and TRBJ2-1; TRBD1 agrees at 7 bases. The CDR3 contains 15 residues. V was clipped by 5 bases and J by 7 bases; unmatched bases: 11. Germline values: CDR1 LNHDA, CDR2 SQIVND (reference sequence). CDR3 protein: CASSPRTSRGNEQFF. As DNA, the CDR3 is TGTGCCAGTAGTCCGCGGACCAGCAGGGGGAATGAGCAGTTCTTC.

The chain has TRBV7-8 and TRBJ1-5, with TRBD1 identical over 11 bases. Germline V gene lookup returns CDR1 SGHVS and CDR2 FQNEAQ. The length of the CDR3 is 17 residues. V lost 5 bases to trimming and J lost 8 bases; unmatched junction nucleotides: 14. CDR3 DNA: TGTGCCAGCAGCCCCGGGACAGGGGGTCGGGGCCGGGAGCCCCAGCATTTT. Translation: CASSPGTGGRGREPQHF.

The chain links TRBV12-5 to TRBJ2-6; 8 bases map to TRBD1. Germline CDR1 and CDR2: LGHNT and FRNRAP. Unmatched junction bases numbered 6, after V lost 4 bases and J lost 4 bases. The CDR3 covers 16 residues. DNA for the CDR3: TGTGCTAGTGGTTCCTACAGGGGGTACGGGGCCAACGTCCTGACTTTC. As protein: CASGSYRGYGANVLTF.

The chain links TRBV19 to TRBJ1-1; D is unresolved. The ends were cut back, 3 bases at V and 4 bases at J, with 18 bases in the middle. The CDR3 has 16 residues. Germline CDR1 LNHDA, CDR2 SQIVND (reference sequence). CDR3 residues: CASSILSFRGATEAFF. DNA of the CDR3: TGTGCCAGTAGTATCTTGAGTTTCCGGGGTGCCACTGAAGCTTTCTTT.

This sequence joins TRBV15 and TRBJ2-1; 14 nucleotides line up with TRBD2. The germline V gene encodes CDR1 LNHNV and CDR2 YYDKDF (reference sequence). Trimming cost V 0 bases and J 10 bases; bases outside gene matches: 8. The CDR3 is 17 amino acids. The CDR3 is CATSRDVGLAGVGEQFF. CDR3 DNA sequence: TGTGCCACCAGCAGAGATGTGGGACTAGCGGGAGTCGGGGAGCAGTTCTTC.

This clonotype was seen many times. V gene TRBV7-2 combines with J gene TRBJ2-7, with 8 bases aligning to TRBD2. CDR3 length: 13 residues. The germline CDR1 and CDR2 sequences are SGHTA and FQGNSA. V was clipped by 2 bases and J by 4 bases; unmatched bases: 1. The CDR3 DNA sequence: TGTGCCAGCAGCTTAACTAGCGGATACGAGCAGTACTTC. Amino acids: CASSLTSGYEQYF.

The chain employs TRBV6-2 or TRBV6-3 and TRBJ2-2; D may be TRBD2 (6 bases). Trimming stripped 5 bases from V and 1 base from J, with 11 bases between. The CDR3 is 15 residues long. Germline-derived CDR1 and CDR2 are MNHEY and SVGEGT. The CDR3: CASSEGLLNTGELFF. CDR3 coding DNA: TGTGCCAGCAGTGAGGGACTCCTGAACACCGGGGAGCTGTTTTTT.

In this sample, this clonotype turned up a few times. The DNA is left out, because the CDR3 cannot be placed on it with certainty; the CDR3 is given as TCRdb lists it. This chain joins TRBV6-2 or TRBV6-3 and TRBJ2-1; TRBD1 is the table's D call and was not checked against the DNA. The CDR3 is 12 amino acids in total, end residues counted. Germline V gene sequence: CDR1 MNHEY, CDR2 SVGEGT. The chain's CDR3 is CASSYWAGGTFF.

The rearrangement uses TRBV27 and TRBJ2-7; 12 positions agree with TRBD2. CDR3 length: 16 residues. The V gene end was trimmed by 5 bases and the J gene end by 2 bases; junction bases not matched to a gene: 7. In germline, CDR1 is MNHEY, CDR2 SMNVEV (reference sequence). CDR3 coding DNA: TGTGCCAGCAGTCCACGGACTAGCGGGAACCCCTACGAGCAGTACTTC. As protein: CASSPRTSGNPYEQYF.

This clonotype has more than one count but fewer than ten. The chain is built from TRBV7-8 and TRBJ1-1; maybe TRBD1 (5 bases). The V and J ends lost 1 base and 4 bases respectively, with 16 bases between them. This CDR3 has 16 residues. Germline V gives CDR1 SGHVS, CDR2 FQNEAQ. This CDR3 reads CASSLEEGLWTTEAFF. CDR3 DNA sequence: TGTGCCAGCAGCTTAGAGGAGGGGTTGTGGACCACTGAAGCTTTCTTT.

V is TRBV5-1 and J is TRBJ2-4; no clear D gene. V was cut by 0 bases and J by 0 bases, with 7 bases left in between. The germline gives CDR1 SGHRS, CDR2 YFSETQ. CDR3 length: 15 amino acids. The CDR3 protein is CASSLGELAKNIQYF. In DNA, the CDR3 is TGCGCCAGCAGCTTGGGAGAACTAGCCAAAAACATTCAGTACTTC.

The chain has TRBV20-1 and TRBJ2-7; D assignment may be TRBD1 or TRBD2 (5 bases each). This CDR3 comprises 16 residues. The germline V gene encodes CDR1 DFQATT and CDR2 SNEGSKA (reference sequence). Trimming took off 5 bases at V and 5 bases at J, with 25 bases between the two ends. CDR3 in amino acids: CSAPKPDIGATHEQYF. DNA of the CDR3: TGCAGTGCTCCCAAACCAGATATCGGGGCGACCCACGAGCAGTACTTC.

The gene calls are TRBV7-2 and TRBJ2-3; unclear D gene. Germline loops: CDR1 SGHTA, CDR2 FQGNSA. This CDR3 has 14 amino acids. Trimming shortened V by 3 bases and J by 3 bases, and 10 bases separated the two germline ends. CDR3 region: CASSFLGPTDTQYF. The CDR3 nucleotides read TGTGCCAGCAGCTTCCTTGGACCTACAGATACGCAGTATTTT. The full variable domain, its missing parts supplied by reference TRBV7-2 and TRBJ2-3, is GAGVSQSPSNKVTEKGKDVELRCDPISGHTALYWYRQSLGQGLEFLIYFQGNSAPDKSGLPSDRFSAERTGGSVSTLTIQRTQQEDSAVYLCASSFLGPTDTQYFGPGTRLTVL.